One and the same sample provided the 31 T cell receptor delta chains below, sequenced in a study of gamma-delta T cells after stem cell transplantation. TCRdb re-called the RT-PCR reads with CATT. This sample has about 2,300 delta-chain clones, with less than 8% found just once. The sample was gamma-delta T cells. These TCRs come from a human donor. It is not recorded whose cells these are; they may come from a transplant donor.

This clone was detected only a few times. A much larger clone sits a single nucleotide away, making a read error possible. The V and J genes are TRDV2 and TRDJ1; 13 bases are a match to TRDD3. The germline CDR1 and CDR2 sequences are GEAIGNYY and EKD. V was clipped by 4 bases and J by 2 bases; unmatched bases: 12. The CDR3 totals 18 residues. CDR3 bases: TGTGCCTGTGATATTGTACTGGGGGATACGCTTGAGACCGATAAACTCATCTTT. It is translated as CACDIVLGDTLETDKLIF.

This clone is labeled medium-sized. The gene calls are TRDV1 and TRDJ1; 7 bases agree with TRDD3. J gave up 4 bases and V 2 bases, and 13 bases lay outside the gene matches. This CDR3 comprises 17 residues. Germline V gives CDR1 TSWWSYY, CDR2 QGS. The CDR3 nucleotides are TGTGCTCTTGGGGAATCATCTACGACCGGGGGATGCGATAAACTCATCTTT. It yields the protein CALGESSTTGGCDKLIF.

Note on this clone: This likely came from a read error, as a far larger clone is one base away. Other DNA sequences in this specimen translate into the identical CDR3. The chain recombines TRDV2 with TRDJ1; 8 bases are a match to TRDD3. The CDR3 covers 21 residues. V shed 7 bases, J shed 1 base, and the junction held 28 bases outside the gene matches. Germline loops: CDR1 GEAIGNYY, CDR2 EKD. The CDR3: CACDLVGSTGGPALSTDKLIF. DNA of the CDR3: TGTGCCTGCGACCTCGTCGGGTCCACTGGGGGGCCGGCCCTAAGCACCGATAAACTCATCTTT.

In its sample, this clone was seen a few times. The CDR3 DNA reads as TGTGCCTGTGACACCGTGATGGCCAAGACATCTGATAAACTCATCTTT. Amino acid sequence: CACDTVMAKTSDKLIF. The rearrangement joins TRDV2 to TRDJ1; no reliable D call. Germline V CDR1 and CDR2: GEAIGNYY, EKD. Trimming left V 0 bases short and J 5 bases short, with 18 bases between. The CDR3 is made up of 16 amino acids.

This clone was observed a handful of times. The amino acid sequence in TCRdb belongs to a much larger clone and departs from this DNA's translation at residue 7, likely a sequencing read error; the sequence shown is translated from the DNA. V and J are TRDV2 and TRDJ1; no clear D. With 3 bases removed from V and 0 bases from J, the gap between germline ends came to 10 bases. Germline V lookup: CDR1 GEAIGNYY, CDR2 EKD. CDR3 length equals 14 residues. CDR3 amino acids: CACDSVPYTDKLIF. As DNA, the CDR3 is TGTGCCTGTGACTCGGTACCTTACACCGATAAACTCATCTTT.

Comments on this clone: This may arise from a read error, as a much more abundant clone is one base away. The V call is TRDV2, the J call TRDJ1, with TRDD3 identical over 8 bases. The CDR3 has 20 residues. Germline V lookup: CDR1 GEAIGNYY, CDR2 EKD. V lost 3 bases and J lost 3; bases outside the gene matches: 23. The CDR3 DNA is TGTGCCTGTGACGCAATCCTGCCCGTAGTGGGGGATTGTTCGGCCGATAAACTCATCTTT. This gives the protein CACDAILPVVGDCSADKLIF.

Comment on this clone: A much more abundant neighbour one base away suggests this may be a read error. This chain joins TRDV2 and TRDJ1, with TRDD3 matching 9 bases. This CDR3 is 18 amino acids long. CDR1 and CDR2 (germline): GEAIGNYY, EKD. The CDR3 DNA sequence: TGTGCCTGTGGCACCGCTTCGGGGGATACACGTCTTCGAGATAAACTCATCTTT. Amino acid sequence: CACGTASGDTRLRDKLIF.

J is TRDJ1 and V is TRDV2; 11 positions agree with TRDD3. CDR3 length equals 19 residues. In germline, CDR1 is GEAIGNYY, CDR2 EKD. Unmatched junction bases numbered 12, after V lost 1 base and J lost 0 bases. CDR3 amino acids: CACDTVLGDRVDDTDKLIF. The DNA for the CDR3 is TGTGCCTGTGACACGGTACTGGGGGATAGAGTTGACGACACCGATAAACTCATCTTT.

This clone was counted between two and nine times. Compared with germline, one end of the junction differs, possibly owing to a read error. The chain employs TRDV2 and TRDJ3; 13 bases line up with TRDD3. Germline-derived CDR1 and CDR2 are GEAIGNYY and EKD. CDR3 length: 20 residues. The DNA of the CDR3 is TGTGCCTGTGACCTCGTACTGGGGGATACGAGCTCCTGTGACACCCGACCGATGTTTTTC. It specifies CACDLVLGDTSSCDTRPMFF.

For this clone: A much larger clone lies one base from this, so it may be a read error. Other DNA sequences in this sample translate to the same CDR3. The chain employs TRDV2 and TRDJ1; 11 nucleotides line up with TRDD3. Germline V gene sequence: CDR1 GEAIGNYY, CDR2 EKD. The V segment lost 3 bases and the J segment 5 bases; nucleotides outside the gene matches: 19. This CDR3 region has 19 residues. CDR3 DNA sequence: TGTGCCTGTGACGCTCTACTGGGGGATAATCAGCCCCCAGCGGATAAACTCATCTTT. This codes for CACDALLGDNQPPADKLIF.

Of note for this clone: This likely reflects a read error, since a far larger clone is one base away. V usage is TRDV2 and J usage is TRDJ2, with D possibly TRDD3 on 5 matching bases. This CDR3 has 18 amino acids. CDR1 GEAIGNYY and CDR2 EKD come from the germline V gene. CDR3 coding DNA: TGTGCCTGGGACACCGTCCGGGGGGTCCCCTCTTTGACAGCACAACTCTTCTTT. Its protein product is CAWDTVRGVPSLTAQLFF.

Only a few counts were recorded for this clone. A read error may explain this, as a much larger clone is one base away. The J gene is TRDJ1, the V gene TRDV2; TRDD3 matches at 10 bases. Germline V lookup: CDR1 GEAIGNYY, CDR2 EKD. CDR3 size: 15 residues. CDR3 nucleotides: TGTGCCTGTGTCCCACTGGGGGATTGGCAGGATAACCTCATCTTT. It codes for CACVPLGDWQDNLIF.

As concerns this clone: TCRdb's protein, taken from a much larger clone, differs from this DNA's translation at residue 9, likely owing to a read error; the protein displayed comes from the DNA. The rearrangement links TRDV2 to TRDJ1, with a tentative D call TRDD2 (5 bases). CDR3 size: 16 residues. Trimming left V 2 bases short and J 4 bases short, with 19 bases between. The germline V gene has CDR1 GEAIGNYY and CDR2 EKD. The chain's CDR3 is CACDILRGEDSDKLIF. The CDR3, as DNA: TGTGCCTGTGACATCCTTCGAGGCGAGGACAGCGATAAACTCATCTTT.

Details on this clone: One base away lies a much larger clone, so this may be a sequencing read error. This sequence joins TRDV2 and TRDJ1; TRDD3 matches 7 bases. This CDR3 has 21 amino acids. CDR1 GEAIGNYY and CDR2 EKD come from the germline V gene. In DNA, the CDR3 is TGTGCCTGTGACACCGTCCCCTTGGAGACAGAGGGGGATGAACCCACCGCTAAACTCATCTTT. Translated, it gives CACDTVPLETEGDEPTAKLIF.

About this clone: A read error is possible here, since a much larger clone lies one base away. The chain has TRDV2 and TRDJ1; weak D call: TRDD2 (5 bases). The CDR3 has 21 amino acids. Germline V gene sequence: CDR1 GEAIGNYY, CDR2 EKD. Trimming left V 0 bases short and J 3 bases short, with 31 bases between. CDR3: CACDTVGPLPEGPEDPDKLIF. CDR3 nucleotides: TGTGCCTGTGACACCGTGGGTCCCCTACCTGAGGGGCCCGAAGATCCCGATAAACTCATCTTT.

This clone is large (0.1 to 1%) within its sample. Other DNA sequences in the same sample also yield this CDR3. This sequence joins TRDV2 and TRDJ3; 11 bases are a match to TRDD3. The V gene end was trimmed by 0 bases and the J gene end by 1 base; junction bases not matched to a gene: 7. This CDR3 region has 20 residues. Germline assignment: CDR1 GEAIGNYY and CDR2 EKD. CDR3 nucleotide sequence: TGTGCCTGTGACACCGCTGGGGGATACTCATCATCCTGGGACACCCGACAGATGTTTTTC. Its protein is CACDTAGGYSSSWDTRQMFF.

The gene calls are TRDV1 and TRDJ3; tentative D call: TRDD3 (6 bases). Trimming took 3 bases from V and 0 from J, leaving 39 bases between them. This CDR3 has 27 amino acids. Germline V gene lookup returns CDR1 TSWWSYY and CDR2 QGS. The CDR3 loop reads CALGDLLQNLAAPCRGTSSWDTRQMFF. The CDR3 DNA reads TGTGCTCTTGGGGACCTACTTCAGAACCTTGCGGCCCCTTGCCGGGGGACTAGCTCCTGGGACACCCGACAGATGTTTTTC.

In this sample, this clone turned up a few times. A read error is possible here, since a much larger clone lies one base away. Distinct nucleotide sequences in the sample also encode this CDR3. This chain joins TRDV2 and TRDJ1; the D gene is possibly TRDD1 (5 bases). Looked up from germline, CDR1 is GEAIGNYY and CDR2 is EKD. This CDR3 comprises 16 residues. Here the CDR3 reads CACDEIRVMDTDKLIF. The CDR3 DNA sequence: TGCGCCTGTGACGAAATCCGGGTCATGGACACCGATAAACTCATCTTT.

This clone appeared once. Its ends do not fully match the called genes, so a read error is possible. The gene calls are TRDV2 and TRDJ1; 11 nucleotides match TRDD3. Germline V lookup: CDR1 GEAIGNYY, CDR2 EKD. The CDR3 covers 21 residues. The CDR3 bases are TGTGCCTGTGACACCGTGAGTGGGGGATACGCGCGTAGTGTGTACACCGCTAAACTCATCTTT. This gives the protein CACDTVSGGYARSVYTAKLIF.

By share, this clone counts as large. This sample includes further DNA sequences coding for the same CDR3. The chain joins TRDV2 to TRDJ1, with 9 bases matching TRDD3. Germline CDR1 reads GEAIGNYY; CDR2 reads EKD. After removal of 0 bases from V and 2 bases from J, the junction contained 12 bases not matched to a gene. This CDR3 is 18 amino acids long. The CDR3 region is CACDTVAVAGGSTDKLIF. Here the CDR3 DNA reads TGTGCCTGTGACACCGTCGCTGTAGCTGGGGGATCGACCGATAAACTCATCTTT.

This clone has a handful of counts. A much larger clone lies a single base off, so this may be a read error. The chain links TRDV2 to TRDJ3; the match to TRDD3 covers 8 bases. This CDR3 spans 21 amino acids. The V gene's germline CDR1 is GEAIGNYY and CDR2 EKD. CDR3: CACDTGFGGISSTWGTRQMFF. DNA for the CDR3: TGTGCCTGTGACACCGGTTTTGGGGGGATAAGTTCCACCTGGGGCACCCGACAGATGTTTTTC.

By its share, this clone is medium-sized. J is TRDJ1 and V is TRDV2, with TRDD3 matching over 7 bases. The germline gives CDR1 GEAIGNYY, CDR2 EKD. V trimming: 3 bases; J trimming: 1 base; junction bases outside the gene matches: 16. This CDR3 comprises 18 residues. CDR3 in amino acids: CACDGVGGALHPTDKLIF. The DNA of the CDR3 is TGTGCCTGTGACGGGGTTGGGGGAGCTTTACACCCCACCGATAAACTCATCTTT.

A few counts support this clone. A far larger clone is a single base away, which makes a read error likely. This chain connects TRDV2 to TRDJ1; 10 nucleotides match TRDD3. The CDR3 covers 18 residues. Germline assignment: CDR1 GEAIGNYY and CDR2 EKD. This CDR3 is CACGTVMGDTLYTDKLIF. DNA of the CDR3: TGTGCCTGTGGCACCGTAATGGGGGATACCTTATACACCGATAAACTCATCTTT.

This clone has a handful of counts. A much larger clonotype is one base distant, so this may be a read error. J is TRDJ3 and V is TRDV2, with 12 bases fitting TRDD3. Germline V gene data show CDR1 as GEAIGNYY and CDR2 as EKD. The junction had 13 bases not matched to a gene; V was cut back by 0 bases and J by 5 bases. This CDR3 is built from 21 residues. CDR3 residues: CACDTGNLLGDTARDTRQMFF. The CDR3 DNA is TGTGCCTGTGACACCGGTAACCTACTGGGGGATACCGCCCGGGACACCCGACAGATGTTTTTC.

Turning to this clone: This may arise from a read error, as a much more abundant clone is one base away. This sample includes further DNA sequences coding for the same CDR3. The CDR3 nucleotides read TGTGCCTGTGACACCGTAAAGGGGATACGCCGTACCGATAAACTCATCTTT. Residues: CACDTVKGIRRTDKLIF. J is TRDJ1 and V is TRDV2; TRDD3 agrees at 9 bases. The germline gives CDR1 GEAIGNYY, CDR2 EKD. The length of the CDR3 is 17 residues. V gave up 0 bases and J gave up 2 bases; unmatched junction bases: 9.

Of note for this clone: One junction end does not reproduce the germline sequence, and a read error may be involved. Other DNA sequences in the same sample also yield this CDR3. CDR3: CAASAVWATLQMFF. CDR3 bases: TGTGCCGCCTCTGCAGTCTGGGCCACCCTACAGATGTTTTTC. This chain joins TRDV2 and TRDJ3, with D possibly TRDD3 on 5 matching bases. Germline V CDR1 and CDR2: GEAIGNYY, EKD. CDR3 size: 14 residues.

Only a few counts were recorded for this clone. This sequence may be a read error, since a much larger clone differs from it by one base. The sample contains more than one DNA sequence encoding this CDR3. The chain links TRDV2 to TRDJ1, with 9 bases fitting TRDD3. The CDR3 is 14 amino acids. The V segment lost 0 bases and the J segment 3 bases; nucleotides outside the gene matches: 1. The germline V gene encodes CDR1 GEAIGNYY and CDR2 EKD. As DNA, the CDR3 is TGTGCCTGTGACACCCTGGGGGATTCCGATAAACTCATCTTT. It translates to CACDTLGDSDKLIF.

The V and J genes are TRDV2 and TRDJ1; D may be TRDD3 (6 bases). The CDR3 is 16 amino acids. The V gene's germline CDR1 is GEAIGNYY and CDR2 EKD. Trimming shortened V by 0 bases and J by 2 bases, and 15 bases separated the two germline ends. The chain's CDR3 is CACDTVGGIATDKLIF. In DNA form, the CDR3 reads TGTGCCTGTGACACCGTCGGGGGAATTGCGACCGATAAACTCATCTTT.

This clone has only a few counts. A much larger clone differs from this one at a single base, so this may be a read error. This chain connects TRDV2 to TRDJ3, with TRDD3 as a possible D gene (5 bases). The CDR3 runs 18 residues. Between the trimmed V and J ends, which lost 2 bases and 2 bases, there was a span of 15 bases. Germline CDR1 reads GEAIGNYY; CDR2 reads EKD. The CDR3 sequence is CACDSTGSSPWDTRQMFF. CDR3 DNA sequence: TGTGCCTGTGACAGTACTGGATCCAGCCCCTGGGACACCCGACAGATGTTTTTC.

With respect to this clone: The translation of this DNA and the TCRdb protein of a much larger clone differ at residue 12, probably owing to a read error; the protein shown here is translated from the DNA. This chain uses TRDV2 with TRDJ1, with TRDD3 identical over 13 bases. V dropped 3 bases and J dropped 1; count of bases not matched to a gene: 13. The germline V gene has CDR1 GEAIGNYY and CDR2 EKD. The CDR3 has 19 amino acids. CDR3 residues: CACDFVLGDTEDVTDKLIF. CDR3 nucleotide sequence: TGTGCCTGTGACTTCGTACTGGGGGATACGGAGGACGTCACCGATAAACTCATCTTT.

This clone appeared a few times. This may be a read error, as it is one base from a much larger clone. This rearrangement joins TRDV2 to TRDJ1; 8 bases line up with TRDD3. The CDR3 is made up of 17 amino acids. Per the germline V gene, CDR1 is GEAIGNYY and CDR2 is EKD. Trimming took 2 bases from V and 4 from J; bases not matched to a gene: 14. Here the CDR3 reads CACDKLGAIVLIDKLIF. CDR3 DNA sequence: TGTGCCTGTGACAAACTGGGGGCTATAGTTCTCATCGATAAACTCATCTTT.